The 17 T cell receptor beta chains presented below share a single source sample, sequenced in a study of cytomegalovirus exposure and HLA in healthy donors. Primers: 60 Vbeta forward and 13 Jbeta reverse. The method was immunoSEQ multiplex PCR; TCRdb's version includes in-frame clones alone and lacks a portion of them. Altogether more than 95,000 clones are present, roughly 75% being singletons, with the ten largest covering under 3.5%. The sequenced material came from PBMCs. The receptor set was obtained from a woman aged 50 to 60 in good health and CMV-seronegative.

The J gene is TRBJ2-5, the V gene TRBV6-1; 7 bases align to TRBD2. J was trimmed by 3 bases and V by 6 bases; bases with no gene match: 10. The V gene's germline CDR1 is MNHNS and CDR2 SASEGT. The CDR3 runs 15 residues. CDR3 in DNA: TGTGCCAGCAGGGATTGGGTCGCGGGAGAAGAGACCCAGTACTTC. It yields the protein CASRDWVAGEETQYF.

CDR3 sequence (DNA): TGTGCCAGCAAATGGGGACTAGCGGGAGAGACCCAGTACTTC. It specifies CASKWGLAGETQYF. V gene TRBV6-4 combines with J gene TRBJ2-5, with 12 bases lining up with TRBD2. The V gene end was trimmed by 7 bases and the J gene end by 4 bases; junction bases not matched to a gene: 4. Germline assignment: CDR1 MRHNA and CDR2 SNTAGT. The CDR3 covers 14 residues.

The chain has TRBV7-2 and TRBJ2-3; 7 bases agree with TRBD1. V lost 2 bases, J lost 1 base, and 3 bases stayed unmatched. CDR1 and CDR2 (germline): SGHTA, FQGNSA. The CDR3 is made up of 15 amino acids. CDR3 coding DNA: TGTGCCAGCAGCTTAAGGCAGGGGGGCACAGATACGCAGTATTTT. Translation gives CASSLRQGGTDTQYF.

This sequence joins TRBV28 and TRBJ1-2; D ambiguous. CDR3 length equals 14 residues. Germline loops: CDR1 MDHEN, CDR2 SYDVKM. With 5 bases removed from V and 4 bases from J, the gap between germline ends came to 14 bases. CDR3 sequence (DNA): TGTGCCAGCAGTGGGCCGGAACTGCTCTATGGCTACACCTTC. Protein: CASSGPELLYGYTF.

The chain links TRBV7-3 to TRBJ2-1, with D perhaps matching TRBD1 (5 bases). The CDR3 has 15 residues. Germline V CDR1 and CDR2: SGHTA, FQGTGA. The V end lost 0 bases, the J end lost 9 bases, and 15 bases lay between the germline ends. DNA of the CDR3: TGTGCCAGCAGCTTAACCACAACAGGTTTTGGTGAGCAGTTCTTC. It is translated as CASSLTTTGFGEQFF.

The rearrangement links TRBV15 to TRBJ1-5; D is undetermined. Germline CDR1 and CDR2: LNHNV and YYDKDF (reference sequence). CDR3 length equals 13 residues. The V end was cut by 3 bases, the J end by 9 bases, with 12 bases between. CDR3: CATSSSTGSPQHF. The CDR3 DNA reads as TGTGCCACCAGCAGCTCGACTGGTTCGCCCCAGCATTTT.

The CDR3 reads CASSSEARGGNEQFF. CDR3 sequence (DNA): TGTGCCAGCAGTTCAGAGGCCAGGGGTGGAAATGAGCAGTTCTTC. The chain combines TRBV7-8 with TRBJ2-1, with D possibly being TRBD1 (6 bases). CDR3 length: 15 amino acids. The V gene's germline CDR1 is SGHVS and CDR2 FQNEAQ. V was pared by 6 bases and J by 7 bases, with 19 bases between.

The V call is TRBV19, the J call TRBJ2-5; 7 bases fit TRBD1. Germline V gene data show CDR1 as LNHDA and CDR2 as SQIVND (reference sequence). The CDR3 covers 15 residues. The V and J ends lost 6 bases and 2 bases, in that order; junction bases with no gene match: 9. DNA of the CDR3: TGTGCCAGTAGCTTTTCGACAGGGCAACAAGAGACCCAGTACTTC. Its translation is CASSFSTGQQETQYF.

The J gene is TRBJ1-5, the V gene TRBV2, with TRBD1 identical over 7 bases. Germline V lookup: CDR1 SNHLY, CDR2 FYNNEI. V dropped 11 bases and J dropped 6; count of bases not matched to a gene: 10. The CDR3 has 13 amino acids. In DNA form, the CDR3 reads TGTGCCTGGATGGGACAGTGGGGTCAGCCCCAGCATTTT. Residues: CAWMGQWGQPQHF.

This clone showed up just a few times. V gene TRBV5-6 combines with J gene TRBJ1-2; D may be TRBD1 (6 bases). This CDR3 region has 16 residues. The V end lost 4 bases, the J end lost 1 base, and 17 bases lay between the germline ends. Germline CDR1 and CDR2: SGHDT and YYEEEE. The CDR3 here is CASSPLGGANNYGYTF. CDR3 DNA: TGTGCCAGCAGCCCCCTCGGGGGGGCCAATAACTATGGCTACACCTTC.

This rearrangement joins TRBV2 to TRBJ2-1, with 7 bases matching TRBD2. Germline-derived CDR1 and CDR2 are SNHLY and FYNNEI. Germline trimming cut 4 bases from V and 6 bases from J; bases unmatched to any gene: 9. This CDR3 region has 15 residues. CDR3 sequence reads: CASSAPAGFSNEQFF. DNA of the CDR3: TGTGCCAGCAGTGCCCCAGCGGGGTTCAGCAATGAGCAGTTCTTC.

The V and J genes are TRBV7-9 and TRBJ2-2; D unclear. Germline lookup yields CDR1 SEHNR and CDR2 FQNEAQ (reference sequence). The V gene lost 1 base and the J gene lost 6 bases, with 9 bases spanning the gap. The CDR3 has 14 amino acids. The chain's CDR3 is CASSLDTEAGELFF. In DNA form, the CDR3 reads TGTGCCAGCAGCTTAGACACCGAAGCCGGGGAGCTGTTTTTT.

With respect to this clone: At one boundary the junction diverges from the germline segment, which might be a read error. V usage is TRBV7-9 and J usage is TRBJ2-2; 8 bases are a match to TRBD1. CDR1 and CDR2 (germline): SEHNR, FQNEAQ (reference sequence). The CDR3 is 15 residues long. This CDR3 reads CSSSLRTGGTGELFF. For the CDR3, the DNA is TGTTCCAGCAGCTTACGCACAGGGGGTACCGGGGAGCTGTTTTTT.

This clone was observed once. The chain couples TRBV28 to TRBJ2-1; D unresolved. CDR1 and CDR2 (germline): MDHEN, SYDVKM. The CDR3 loop spans 11 amino acids. The V gene lost 6 bases and the J gene lost 3 bases, with 3 bases spanning the gap. CDR3 coding DNA: TGTGCCAGCAGCCTCTACAATGAGCAGTTCTTC. This sequence encodes CASSLYNEQFF.

In its sample, this clone was seen once. V and J are TRBV19 and TRBJ1-1; D is undetermined. Looked up from germline, CDR1 is LNHDA and CDR2 is SQIVND (reference sequence). The V end lost 5 bases, the J end lost 1 base, and 11 bases lay between the germline ends. This CDR3 contains 14 residues. CDR3 protein: CASSPRIENTEAFF. The CDR3 bases are TGTGCCAGTAGTCCCAGGATAGAGAACACTGAAGCTTTCTTT.

This clone was counted a few times. This chain uses TRBV4-1 with TRBJ1-4; no firm D call. V was cut by 1 base and J by 5 bases, with 17 bases left in between. Germline V gene data show CDR1 as MGHRA and CDR2 as YSYEKL. The CDR3 is 17 residues long. The CDR3, as DNA: TGCGCCAGCAGCCAAGGAATCGCCGGGAGCGGGAATGAAAAACTGTTTTTT. This codes for CASSQGIAGSGNEKLFF.

This clone has a handful of counts. The V gene is TRBV7-2, the J gene TRBJ2-3; 10 bases are shared with TRBD2. The CDR3 totals 17 residues. The germline V gene has CDR1 SGHTA and CDR2 FQGNSA. V dropped 4 bases and J dropped 1; count of bases not matched to a gene: 8. CDR3 residues: CASSSPSGRAGTDTQYF. Written as DNA, the CDR3 is TGTGCCAGCAGCTCACCCAGCGGGAGGGCTGGCACAGATACGCAGTATTTT.